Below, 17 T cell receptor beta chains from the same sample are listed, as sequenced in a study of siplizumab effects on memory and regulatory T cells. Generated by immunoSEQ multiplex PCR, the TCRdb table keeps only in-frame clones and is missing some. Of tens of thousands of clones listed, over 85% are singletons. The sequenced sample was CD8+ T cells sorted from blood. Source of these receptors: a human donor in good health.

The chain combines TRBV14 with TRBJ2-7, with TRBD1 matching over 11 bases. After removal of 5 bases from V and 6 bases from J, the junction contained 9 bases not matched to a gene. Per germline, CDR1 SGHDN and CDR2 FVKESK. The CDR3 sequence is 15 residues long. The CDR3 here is CASSWSDRGLGEQYF. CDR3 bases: TGTGCCAGCAGCTGGTCGGACAGGGGGCTTGGCGAGCAGTACTTC.

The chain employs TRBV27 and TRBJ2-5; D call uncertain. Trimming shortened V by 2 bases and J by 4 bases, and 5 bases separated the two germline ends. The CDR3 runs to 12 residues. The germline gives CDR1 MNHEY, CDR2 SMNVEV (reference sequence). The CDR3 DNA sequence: TGTGCCAGCAGTTTAAATGGAGAGACCCAGTACTTC. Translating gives CASSLNGETQYF.

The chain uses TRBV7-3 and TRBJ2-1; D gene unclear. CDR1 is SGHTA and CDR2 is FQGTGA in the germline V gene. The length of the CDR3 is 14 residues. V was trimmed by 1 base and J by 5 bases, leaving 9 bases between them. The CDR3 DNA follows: TGTGCCAGCAGCTTAATGTGGACGGACAATGAGCAGTTCTTC. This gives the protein CASSLMWTDNEQFF.

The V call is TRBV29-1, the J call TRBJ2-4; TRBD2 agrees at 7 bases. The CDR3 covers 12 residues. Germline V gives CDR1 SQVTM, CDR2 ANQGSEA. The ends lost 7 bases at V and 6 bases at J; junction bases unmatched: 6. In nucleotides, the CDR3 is TGCAGCGCCCGCGGGGAGGGAAACATTCAGTACTTC. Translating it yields CSARGEGNIQYF.

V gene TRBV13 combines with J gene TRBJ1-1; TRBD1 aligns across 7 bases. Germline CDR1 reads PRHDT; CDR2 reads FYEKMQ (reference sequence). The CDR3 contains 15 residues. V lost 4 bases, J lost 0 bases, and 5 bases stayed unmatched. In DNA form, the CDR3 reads TGTGCCAGCAGCTCAACACAGGGGATGAACACTGAAGCTTTCTTT. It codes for CASSSTQGMNTEAFF.

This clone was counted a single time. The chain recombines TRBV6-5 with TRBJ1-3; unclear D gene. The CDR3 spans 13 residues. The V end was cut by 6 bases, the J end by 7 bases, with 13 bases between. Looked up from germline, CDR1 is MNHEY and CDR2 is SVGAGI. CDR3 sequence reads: CASSDGGWNTIYF. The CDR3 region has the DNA TGTGCCAGCAGCGATGGCGGGTGGAACACCATATATTTT.

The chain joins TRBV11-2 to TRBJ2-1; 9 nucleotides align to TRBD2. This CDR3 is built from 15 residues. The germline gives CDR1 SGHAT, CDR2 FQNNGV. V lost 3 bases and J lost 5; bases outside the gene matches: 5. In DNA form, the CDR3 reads TGTGCCAGCAGCTTGGGGCGGGAGGGTCACAATGAGCAGTTCTTC. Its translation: CASSLGREGHNEQFF.

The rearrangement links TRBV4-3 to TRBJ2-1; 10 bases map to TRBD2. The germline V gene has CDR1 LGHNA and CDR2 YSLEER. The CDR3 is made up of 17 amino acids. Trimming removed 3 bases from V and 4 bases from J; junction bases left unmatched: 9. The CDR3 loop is CASSQWGAGGFYNEQFF. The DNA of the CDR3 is TGCGCCAGCAGCCAGTGGGGAGCGGGAGGGTTTTACAATGAGCAGTTCTTC.

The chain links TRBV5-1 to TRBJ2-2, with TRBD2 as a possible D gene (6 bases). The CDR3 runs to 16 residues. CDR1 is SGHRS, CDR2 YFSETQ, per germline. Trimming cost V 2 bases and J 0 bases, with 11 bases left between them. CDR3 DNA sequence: TGCGCCAGCAGCTTCGGCAGCGGGCCGAACACCGGGGAGCTGTTTTTT. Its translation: CASSFGSGPNTGELFF.

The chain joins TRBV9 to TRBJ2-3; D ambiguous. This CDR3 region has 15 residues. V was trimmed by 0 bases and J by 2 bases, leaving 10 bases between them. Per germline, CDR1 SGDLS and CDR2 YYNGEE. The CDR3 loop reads CASSVGAAPTDTQYF. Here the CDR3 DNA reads TGTGCCAGCAGCGTAGGAGCCGCCCCCACAGATACGCAGTATTTT.

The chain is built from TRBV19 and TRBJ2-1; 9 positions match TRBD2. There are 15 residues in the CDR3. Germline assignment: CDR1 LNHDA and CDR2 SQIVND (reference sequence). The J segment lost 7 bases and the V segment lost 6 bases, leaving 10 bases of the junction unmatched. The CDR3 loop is CASSLVAGADNEQFF. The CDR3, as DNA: TGTGCCAGTAGCCTAGTAGCGGGAGCTGATAATGAGCAGTTCTTC.

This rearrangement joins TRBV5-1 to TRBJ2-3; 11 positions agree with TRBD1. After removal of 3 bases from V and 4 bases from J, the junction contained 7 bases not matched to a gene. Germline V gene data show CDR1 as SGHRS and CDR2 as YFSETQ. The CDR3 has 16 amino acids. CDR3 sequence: CASSSGDRGMADTQYF. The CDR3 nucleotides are TGCGCCAGCAGCTCGGGGGACAGGGGGATGGCAGATACGCAGTATTTT.

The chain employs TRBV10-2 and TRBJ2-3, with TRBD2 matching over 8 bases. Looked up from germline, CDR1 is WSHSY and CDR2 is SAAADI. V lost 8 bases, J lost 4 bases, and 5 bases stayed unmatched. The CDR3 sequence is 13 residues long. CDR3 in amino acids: CASVAGWSDTQYF. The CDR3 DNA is TGCGCCAGCGTAGCGGGATGGTCAGATACGCAGTATTTT.

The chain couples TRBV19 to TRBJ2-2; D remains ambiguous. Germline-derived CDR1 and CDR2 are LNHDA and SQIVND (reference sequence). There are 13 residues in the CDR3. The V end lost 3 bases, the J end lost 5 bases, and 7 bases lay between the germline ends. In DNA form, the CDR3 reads TGTGCCAGTAGTATTTCAATAACCGGGGAGCTGTTTTTT. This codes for CASSISITGELFF.

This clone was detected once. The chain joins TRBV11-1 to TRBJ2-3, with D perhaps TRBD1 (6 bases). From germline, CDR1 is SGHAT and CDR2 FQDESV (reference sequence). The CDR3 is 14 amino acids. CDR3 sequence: CPPRNRDRTDTQYF. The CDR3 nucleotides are TGTCCGCCGAGGAACAGGGACCGCACAGATACGCAGTATTTT.

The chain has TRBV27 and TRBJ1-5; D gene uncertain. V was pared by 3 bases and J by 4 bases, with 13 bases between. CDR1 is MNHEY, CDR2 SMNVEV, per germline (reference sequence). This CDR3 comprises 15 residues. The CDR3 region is CASSFDTSENQPQHF. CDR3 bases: TGTGCCAGCAGTTTTGACACCTCGGAGAATCAGCCCCAGCATTTT.

The CDR3 reads CASSWTASSGNTIYF. The CDR3 region has the DNA TGCGCCAGCAGCTGGACAGCCAGCTCTGGAAACACCATATATTTT. This rearrangement joins TRBV5-1 to TRBJ1-3; D is possibly TRBD1 (6 bases). With 3 bases removed from V and 0 bases from J, the gap between germline ends came to 10 bases. This CDR3 has 15 amino acids. In germline, CDR1 is SGHRS, CDR2 YFSETQ. The variable domain in full, completed from reference TRBV5-1 and TRBJ1-3, reads KAGVTQTPRYLIKTRGQQVTLSCSPISGHRSVSWYQQTPGQGLQFLFEYFSETQRNKGNFPGRFSGRQFSNSRSEMNVSTLELGDSALYLCASSWTASSGNTIYFGEGSWLTVV.